The clone carrying this T cell receptor (beta chain) has at least ten counts. No antigen is known for it. The data were obtained in a study of CD8 T cells in ankylosing spondylitis. Findings and limits, study-wide: Previous work reported some of these motif variants in the synovial fluid and blood of reactive arthritis. The authors reported significant enrichment of disease-linked clones in matched ankylosing spondylitis synovial fluid.

MiXCR was run by TCRdb on the 5' RACE reads, yielding one entry per CDR3 protein. Of 150,000 to 250,000 distinct CDR3 sequences in the sample, 9.5% to 15% were seen once. V was clipped by 0 bases and J by 2 bases, with 9 bases between them. Germline-derived CDR1 and CDR2 are SGHRS and YFSETQ. The CDR3 is 14 amino acids. Input material: blood, either unsorted or a sorted T cell fraction (not recorded which). The chain employs TRBV5-1 and TRBJ2-7; D ambiguous. The TCR sequence derives from a male donor with ankylosing spondylitis or in good health (not recorded which). The CDR3 region has the DNA TGCGCCAGCAGCTTGGCCGACGGAACCTACGAGCAGTACTTC. Protein: CASSLADGTYEQYF.